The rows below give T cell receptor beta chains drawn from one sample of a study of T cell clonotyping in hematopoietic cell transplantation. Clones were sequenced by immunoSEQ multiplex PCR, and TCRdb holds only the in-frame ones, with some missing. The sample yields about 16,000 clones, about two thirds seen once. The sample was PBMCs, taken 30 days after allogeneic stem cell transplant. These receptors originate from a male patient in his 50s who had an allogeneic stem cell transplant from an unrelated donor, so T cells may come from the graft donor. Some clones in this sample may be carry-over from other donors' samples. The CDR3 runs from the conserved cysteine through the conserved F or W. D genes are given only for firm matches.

CDR3aa: CASSQDGNSFYGYTF; j_gene: TRBJ1-2; len: 15; d_gene: .; v_gene: TRBV4-3
CDR3aa: CASSRTGDGYTF; j_gene: TRBJ1-2; len: 12; d_gene: TRBD1; v_gene: TRBV2
CDR3aa: CASSPRGYTEAFF; j_gene: TRBJ1-1; len: 13; d_gene: .; v_gene: TRBV14
CDR3aa: CASNKRELSYEQYF; j_gene: TRBJ2-7; len: 14; d_gene: TRBD2; v_gene: TRBV28
CDR3aa: CSVREPSQPQHF; j_gene: TRBJ1-5; len: 12; d_gene: .; v_gene: TRBV29-1
CDR3aa: CASSQGYLSYEQYF; j_gene: TRBJ2-7; len: 14; d_gene: .; v_gene: TRBV6-1
CDR3aa: CASSYSGGTFREQYF; j_gene: TRBJ2-7; len: 15; d_gene: TRBD2; v_gene: TRBV27
CDR3aa: CASSRDTSTDTQYF; j_gene: TRBJ2-3; len: 14; d_gene: .; v_gene: TRBV13
CDR3aa: CASSFLNGYHSGYTF; j_gene: TRBJ1-2; len: 15; d_gene: .; v_gene: TRBV5-6
CDR3aa: CASSLEYSGYTF; j_gene: TRBJ1-2; len: 12; d_gene: .; v_gene: TRBV28
CDR3aa: CASSRDTGSSYEQYF; j_gene: TRBJ2-7; len: 15; d_gene: .; v_gene: TRBV4-2
CDR3aa: CAWDLEAFF; j_gene: TRBJ1-1; len: 9; d_gene: .; v_gene: TRBV30
CDR3aa: CASSLHLQGAGGYTF; j_gene: TRBJ1-2; len: 15; d_gene: TRBD1; v_gene: TRBV7-2
CDR3aa: CAWSEGRETQYF; j_gene: TRBJ2-5; len: 12; d_gene: .; v_gene: TRBV30
CDR3aa: CASRGGVEQFF; j_gene: TRBJ2-1; len: 11; d_gene: .; v_gene: TRBV6-5
CDR3aa: CASSLGALSYNEQFF; j_gene: TRBJ2-1; len: 15; d_gene: .; v_gene: TRBV5-6
CDR3aa: CASRQRGHSTYEQYF; j_gene: TRBJ2-7; len: 15; d_gene: TRBD2; v_gene: TRBV25-1
CDR3aa: CAWSVGRVQPQHF; j_gene: TRBJ1-5; len: 13; d_gene: .; v_gene: TRBV30
CDR3aa: CAWSRGHTGELFF; j_gene: TRBJ2-2; len: 13; d_gene: .; v_gene: TRBV30
CDR3aa: CASVGPYGYTF; j_gene: TRBJ1-2; len: 11; d_gene: .; v_gene: TRBV6-5